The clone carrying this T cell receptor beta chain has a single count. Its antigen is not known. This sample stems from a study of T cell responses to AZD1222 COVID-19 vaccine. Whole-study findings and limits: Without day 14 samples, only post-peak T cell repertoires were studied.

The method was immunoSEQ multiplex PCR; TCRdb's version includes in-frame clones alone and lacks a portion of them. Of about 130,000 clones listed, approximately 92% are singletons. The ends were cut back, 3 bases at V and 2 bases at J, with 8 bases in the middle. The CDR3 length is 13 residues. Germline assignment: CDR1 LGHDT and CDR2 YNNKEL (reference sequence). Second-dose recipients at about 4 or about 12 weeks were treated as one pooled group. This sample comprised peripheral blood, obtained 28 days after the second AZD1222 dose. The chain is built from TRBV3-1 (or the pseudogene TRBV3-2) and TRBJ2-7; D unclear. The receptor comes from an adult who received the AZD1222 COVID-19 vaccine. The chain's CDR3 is CASSQRSTYEQYF. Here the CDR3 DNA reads TGTGCCAGCAGCCAGCGGTCCACCTACGAGCAGTACTTC.